Following are 26 T cell receptor beta chains from one sample sequenced in a study of beta chain features in type 1 diabetes. What was sequenced were expressed TCRB transcripts, since all of the isolated RNA had been reverse transcribed. Produced via immunoSEQ multiplex PCR; TCRdb's table is partial and in-frame only. Found here are about 330,000 clones, about 10% of them singletons; the top ten hold 0.015% to 0.02%. Sequences were obtained from naive CD4+ T cells from blood. These receptors originate from a young woman in good health.

The chain combines TRBV18 with TRBJ2-4; perhaps TRBD2 as D (6 bases). Trimming left V 3 bases short and J 8 bases short, with 17 bases between. Germline V gene data show CDR1 as KGHSH and CDR2 as LQKENI. The CDR3 totals 15 residues. CDR3 loop: CASSPPSAGRHIQYF. Here the CDR3 DNA reads TGTGCCAGCTCACCTCCCAGTGCAGGGAGGCACATTCAGTACTTC.

This clone was counted only a few times. The chain uses TRBV27 and TRBJ2-5; unclear D gene. The J call could be wrong; TRBJ2-7 is a better fit for the DNA end. The CDR3 is 12 amino acids. Germline V gene data show CDR1 as MNHEY and CDR2 as SMNVEV (reference sequence). CDR3 sequence reads: CASTGSYREQYF. CDR3 nucleotide sequence: TGTGCCAGCACCGGGTCCTATCGCGAGCAGTACTTC.

The chain is built from TRBV4-2 and TRBJ2-7; 9 bases align to TRBD2. Germline loops: CDR1 LGHNA, CDR2 YNFKEQ. The CDR3 is 16 amino acids. V was clipped by 5 bases and J by 2 bases; unmatched bases: 10. CDR3 amino acids: CASSGSQGLAAYEQYF. DNA of the CDR3: TGTGCCAGCAGCGGATCACAGGGACTAGCTGCCTACGAGCAGTACTTC.

The chain links TRBV5-1 to TRBJ2-2; 8 bases match TRBD2. The V segment lost 7 bases and the J segment 3 bases; nucleotides outside the gene matches: 2. CDR3 size: 13 residues. In germline, CDR1 is SGHRS, CDR2 YFSETQ. In nucleotides, the CDR3 is TGCGCCAGCGCACTAGCGGACACCGGGGAGCTGTTTTTT. Its translation: CASALADTGELFF.

This clone has more than one count but fewer than ten. The chain carries TRBV30 and TRBJ2-1, with 9 positions matching TRBD1. V lost 3 bases, J lost 7 bases, and 13 bases stayed unmatched. Germline CDR1 is GTSNPN and CDR2 is SVGIG (reference sequence). The CDR3 contains 16 residues. The CDR3 DNA follows: TGTGCCTGGAGCAAAAAAACAGGGGGCCTTGGGAATGAGCAGTTCTTC. This gives the protein CAWSKKTGGLGNEQFF.

This clone occurred a few times. The V and J genes are TRBV18 and TRBJ1-5; possibly TRBD1 for D (5 bases). CDR1 KGHSH and CDR2 LQKENI come from the germline V gene. V was cut by 1 base and J by 5 bases, with 15 bases left in between. The CDR3 has 16 residues. CDR3 sequence: CASSPRDTGLDQPQHF. In nucleotides, the CDR3 is TGTGCCAGCTCACCACGAGATACGGGACTCGATCAGCCCCAGCATTTT.

The genes are TRBV7-3 and TRBJ2-3; D is possibly TRBD1 (5 bases). The CDR3 loop spans 17 amino acids. CDR1 and CDR2 from the germline V gene are SGHTA and FQGTGA. Trimming pared 2 bases from V and 0 bases from J, leaving 15 bases between. The CDR3 loop is CASSLGRQPSSTDTQYF. The CDR3 bases are TGTGCCAGCAGCTTAGGGCGACAGCCGTCTAGCACAGATACGCAGTATTTT. Variable domain in full (rest from reference TRBV7-3 and TRBJ2-3): GAGVSQTPSNKVTEKGKYVELRCDPISGHTALYWYRQSLGQGPEFLIYFQGTGAADDSGLPNDRFFAVRPEGSVSTLKIQRTERGDSAVYLCASSLGRQPSSTDTQYFGPGTRLTVL.

The V and J genes are TRBV5-1 and TRBJ2-5; a weak D match, TRBD2 (5 bases). The V gene's germline CDR1 is SGHRS and CDR2 YFSETQ. V was cut by 2 bases and J by 5 bases, with 13 bases left in between. The CDR3 spans 14 residues. DNA of the CDR3: TGCGCCAGCAGCTTCGGTAGCGTGCGGGAGACCCAGTACTTC. This sequence encodes CASSFGSVRETQYF.

The chain has TRBV18 and TRBJ1-1; possibly TRBD1 for D (6 bases). V was cut by 6 bases and J by 4 bases, with 12 bases left in between. CDR1 is KGHSH and CDR2 is LQKENI in the germline V gene. The CDR3 is made up of 13 amino acids. This CDR3 reads CASSAGVSTEAFF. In nucleotides, the CDR3 is TGTGCCAGCTCGGCAGGGGTGAGCACTGAAGCTTTCTTT.

CDR3 in amino acids: CASSLPLLAGGPNEQFF. DNA for the CDR3: TGTGCCAGCAGTTTACCCCTACTAGCGGGAGGACCCAATGAGCAGTTCTTC. The chain joins TRBV27 to TRBJ2-1; 12 bases agree with TRBD2. Germline lookup yields CDR1 MNHEY and CDR2 SMNVEV (reference sequence). Trimming took 2 bases from V and 6 from J; bases not matched to a gene: 8. This CDR3 contains 17 residues.

This clone came up a few times. The V gene is TRBV14, the J gene TRBJ2-2; 9 bases align to TRBD2. The V segment lost 4 bases and the J segment 1 base; nucleotides outside the gene matches: 4. CDR3 length equals 16 residues. Germline V gives CDR1 SGHDN, CDR2 FVKESK. The CDR3 region is CASSPLAGVNTGELFF. CDR3 sequence (DNA): TGTGCCAGCAGCCCCTTAGCGGGGGTGAACACCGGGGAGCTGTTTTTT.

This clone turned up a few times. CDR3: CAWSLGHWTSGVLGEQFF. Here the CDR3 DNA reads TGTGCCTGGAGTTTGGGCCACTGGACTAGCGGGGTGCTCGGGGAGCAGTTCTTC. The J gene is TRBJ2-1, the V gene TRBV30, with 12 bases identical to TRBD2. This CDR3 contains 18 residues. Germline trimming cut 2 bases from V and 10 bases from J; bases unmatched to any gene: 18. Germline-derived CDR1 and CDR2 are GTSNPN and SVGIG (reference sequence).

This clone was found once. This CDR3 is CASSFQGAGRSYNEQFF. DNA of the CDR3: TGTGCCAGCAGCTTCCAAGGTGCGGGACGGTCCTACAATGAGCAGTTCTTC. This rearrangement joins TRBV11-3 to TRBJ2-1, with TRBD2 as a possible D gene (6 bases). CDR3 length: 17 amino acids. Germline V gene lookup returns CDR1 SGHNT and CDR2 YENEEA. Trimming stripped 3 bases from V and 1 base from J, with 16 bases between.

The rearrangement uses TRBV7-2 and TRBJ2-7, with TRBD1 matching over 10 bases. Trimming removed 6 bases from V and 6 bases from J; junction bases left unmatched: 11. CDR3 length: 15 residues. CDR1 SGHTA and CDR2 FQGNSA come from the germline V gene. The DNA for the CDR3 is TGTGCCAGCAGTTTTACCGGGACAGGGGAACGCGAGCAGTACTTC. It yields the protein CASSFTGTGEREQYF.

This clone was seen a handful of times. The chain combines TRBV18 with TRBJ2-5, with 12 bases lining up with TRBD2. Germline loops: CDR1 KGHSH, CDR2 LQKENI. The CDR3 has 15 amino acids. V was pared by 5 bases and J by 2 bases, with 3 bases of the junction left unmatched. The CDR3 here is CASSWTSGEQETQYF. DNA of the CDR3: TGTGCCAGCTCATGGACTAGCGGGGAACAAGAGACCCAGTACTTC.

This clone was seen only a few times. This same CDR3 is encoded by further DNA sequences in the sample. The V call is TRBV19, the J call TRBJ2-7; 8 nucleotides line up with TRBD1. The CDR3 runs 12 residues. J lost 4 bases, V lost 6 bases, and 2 bases had no gene match. Germline V gene sequence: CDR1 LNHDA, CDR2 SQIVND (reference sequence). CDR3 DNA sequence: TGTGCCAGTAGAGACAGGGGATACGAGCAGTACTTC. It codes for CASRDRGYEQYF.

The rearrangement uses TRBV27 and TRBJ2-7; 8 positions agree with TRBD2. CDR1 is MNHEY and CDR2 is SMNVEV in the germline V gene (reference sequence). CDR3 length: 16 residues. Trimming removed 0 bases from V and 3 bases from J; junction bases left unmatched: 7. Here the CDR3 reads CASSLSVLAAYYEQYF. CDR3 DNA sequence: TGTGCCAGCAGTTTATCGGTACTAGCGGCCTACTACGAGCAGTACTTC.

The chain is built from TRBV11-2 and TRBJ1-2; TRBD1 agrees at 8 bases. With 0 bases clipped from V and 9 bases from J, the junction kept 3 bases outside the gene matches. Germline CDR1 and CDR2: SGHAT and FQNNGV. This CDR3 has 13 residues. The CDR3 protein is CASSLETGVSYTF. The CDR3 bases are TGTGCCAGCAGCTTAGAGACAGGGGTTAGCTACACCTTC.

This clone was counted only a few times. This chain joins TRBV7-2 and TRBJ2-2; D is unresolved. Deletions cut 5 bases from V and 6 bases from J, with 13 bases between. This CDR3 has 14 amino acids. Germline lookup yields CDR1 SGHTA and CDR2 FQGNSA. CDR3 in DNA: TGTGCCAGCAGCCCCCAAGGCGGCGCCGGGGAGCTGTTTTTT. Translation: CASSPQGGAGELFF. The whole variable domain, remainder taken from reference TRBV7-2 and TRBJ2-2, is GAGVSQSPSNKVTEKGKDVELRCDPISGHTALYWYRQSLGQGLEFLIYFQGNSAPDKSGLPSDRFSAERTGGSVSTLTIQRTQQEDSAVYLCASSPQGGAGELFFGEGSRLTVL.

DNA for the CDR3: TGTGCCAGCAGCGTAGGCAGGGGGTCAACTAATGAAAAACTGTTTTTT. Encoded protein: CASSVGRGSTNEKLFF. This chain links TRBV9 with TRBJ1-4, with TRBD1 matching over 7 bases. The germline gives CDR1 SGDLS, CDR2 YYNGEE. The J segment lost 0 bases and the V segment lost 0 bases, leaving 2 bases of the junction unmatched. The CDR3 contains 16 residues.

V and J are TRBV11-2 and TRBJ2-4; 7 nucleotides match TRBD2. This CDR3 is 14 amino acids long. Germline CDR1 SGHAT, CDR2 FQNNGV. J lost 1 base, V lost 7 bases, and 4 bases had no gene match. CDR3 loop: CASTWGGAKNIQYF. The DNA for the CDR3 is TGTGCCAGCACCTGGGGGGGGGCCAAAAACATTCAGTACTTC.

In this sample, this clone turned up a few times. The chain uses TRBV4-3 and TRBJ2-1, with 7 bases identical to TRBD2. This CDR3 spans 16 amino acids. CDR1 is LGHNA and CDR2 is YSLEER in the germline V gene. With 3 bases clipped from V and 10 bases from J, the junction kept 15 bases outside the gene matches. The CDR3 loop is CASSHGSAGEFREQFF. The CDR3 nucleotides read TGCGCCAGCAGCCATGGCTCGGCGGGAGAGTTTCGGGAGCAGTTCTTC.

The rearrangement joins TRBV7-9 to TRBJ1-4; 10 nucleotides line up with TRBD1. The CDR3 contains 15 residues. The V gene's germline CDR1 is SEHNR and CDR2 FQNEAQ (reference sequence). After removal of 5 bases from V and 4 bases from J, the junction contained 4 bases not matched to a gene. CDR3: CASSKDRGLNEKLFF. In DNA form, the CDR3 reads TGTGCCAGCAGCAAAGACAGGGGGCTTAATGAAAAACTGTTTTTT.

This clone has only a few counts. The J gene is TRBJ1-1, the V gene TRBV18; a possible D gene is TRBD1 (5 bases). Trimming removed 1 base from V and 3 bases from J, with 9 bases in between. The CDR3 spans 14 residues. CDR1 and CDR2 (germline): KGHSH, LQKENI. CDR3 protein: CASSPQGLDTEAFF. The CDR3 bases are TGTGCCAGCTCACCACAGGGGTTGGACACTGAAGCTTTCTTT.

Only a few counts were recorded for this clone. The chain is built from TRBV28 and TRBJ2-3; 9 positions agree with TRBD1. Trimming cost V 3 bases and J 5 bases; bases outside gene matches: 6. This CDR3 is 15 amino acids long. Germline V gives CDR1 MDHEN, CDR2 SYDVKM. The CDR3 DNA reads as TGTGCCAGCAGTTTGGGGGGACAGGGAAAAGATACGCAGTATTTT. Amino acid sequence: CASSLGGQGKDTQYF.

This clone was detected a few times. The CDR3 nucleotides read TGCGCCAGCAGCCAAGGAGGGCAGGGGATAGTCTACGAGCAGTACTTC. The encoded protein is CASSQGGQGIVYEQYF. This chain uses TRBV4-3 with TRBJ2-7; D might be TRBD1 (6 bases). Germline V CDR1 and CDR2: LGHNA, YSLEER. CDR3 length: 16 amino acids. The V end was cut by 1 base, the J end by 3 bases, with 16 bases between.